This TCR beta chain was sequenced during a study of a mutant IDH1 vaccine in newly diagnosed glioma. Background on the study: Eight vaccine injections were given to patients in weeks 1, 3, 5, 7, 11, 15, 19 and 23. Patients previously underwent radiotherapy, temozolomide, or both, and most underwent both. Mean patient age was around 40 years; 62.5% were male and around 38% female.

This CDR3 region has 14 residues. The germline gives CDR1 SEHNR, CDR2 FQNEAQ (reference sequence). V was cut by 5 bases and J by 8 bases, with 18 bases left in between. The assay was immunoSEQ multiplex PCR, and TCRdb's table has in-frame clones only and misses some. The sample has about 62,000 clones; about 91% are singletons. Concerning this clone itself: Its antigen is unidentified.

The time point: week 11, during vaccination. Vaccination used 300 ug of mutant IDH1 20-mer peptide per dose, with topical imiquimod. Sample: PBMCs, taken from a glioma patient whose treatment included an IDH1 peptide vaccine. The clonotype was recovered from a man aged 35-49 years with glioma. The genes are TRBV7-9 and TRBJ1-2; D not resolved. This chain's CDR3 is CASSPPGSGVGYTF. CDR3 DNA: TGTGCCAGCAGCCCCCCCGGGTCTGGCGTAGGCTACACCTTC. Together with reference TRBV7-9 and TRBJ1-2, the CDR3 gives the full variable domain: DTGVSQNPRHKITKRGQNVTFRCDPISEHNRLYWYRQTLGQGPEFLTYFQNEAQLEKSRLLSDRFSAERPKGSFSTLEIQRTEQGDSAMYLCASSPPGSGVGYTFGSGTRLTVV.